This is a list of T cell receptor beta chains from one sample in a study of a mutant IDH1 vaccine in newly diagnosed glioma. TCRdb's copy holds only in-frame clones and misses some; the assay was immunoSEQ multiplex PCR. The data hold around 50,000 clones, with about 88% observed a single time. These receptors have no known antigen. This specimen was PBMCs, taken from a glioma patient whose treatment included an IDH1 peptide vaccine. These receptor sequences come from a woman between 25 and 40 years old with glioma. Some clones in this sample may be carry-over from other donors' samples. CDR3s include the opening cysteine and the closing phenylalanine or tryptophan. The order of the fields is clone size, J gene, D gene, V gene, CDR3 DNA, CDR3 protein. A D gene is named only where the DNA matches it firmly. Only part of the rows carry a size: once, few, many, or a class if the clone is expanded.

NA | TRBJ1-1 | NA | TRBV18 | TGTGCCAGCTCACCCTCCGCGGGACCCCTGAGGACTGAAGCTTTCTTT | CASSPSAGPLRTEAFF
NA | TRBJ1-2 | NA | TRBV6-5 | TGTGCCAGCGGGCGTACTGAGGCCCTCCGAGGCTACACCTTC | CASGRTEALRGYTF
NA | TRBJ2-2 | NA | TRBV4-1 | TGCGCCAGCAGCCCCGGGGAGGTTCCGAACACCGGGGAGCTGTTTTTT | CASSPGEVPNTGELFF
NA | TRBJ2-7 | NA | TRBV5-4 | TGTGCCAGCAGCCCGGGCGGGGAGCCCTACGAGCAGTACTTC | CASSPGGEPYEQYF
NA | TRBJ2-5 | NA | TRBV9 | TGTGCCAGCAGCGTAGATGTAGGGGAAGAGACCCAGTACTTC | CASSVDVGEETQYF
NA | TRBJ1-4 | NA | TRBV5-6 | TGTGCCAGCAGCGCTTGGTTGGGGGTCGGGATCTCTGAAAAACTGTTTTTT | CASSAWLGVGISEKLFF
NA | TRBJ1-1 | TRBD1 | TRBV5-4 | TGTGCCAGCAGCTTGGTCCACAGGGGGAACACTGAAGCTTTCTTT | CASSLVHRGNTEAFF
NA | TRBJ1-1 | NA | TRBV27 | TGTGCCAGCAGTCCCCTGAACCCGGGCGCTGAAGCTTTCTTT | CASSPLNPGAEAFF
NA | TRBJ2-3 | NA | TRBV30 | TGTGCCTGGAGTGTAAATGGCGGGAGCACAGATACGCAGTATTTT | CAWSVNGGSTDTQYF
once | TRBJ2-1 | TRBD2 | TRBV10-3 | TGTGCCATCAAAGGACGGGAGGGAGCCTACAATGAGCAGTTCTTC | CAIKGREGAYNEQFF
NA | TRBJ2-1 | NA | TRBV19 | TGTGCCAGCCGGGACGGGTACTACAATGAGCAGTTCTTC | CASRDGYYNEQFF
NA | TRBJ2-4 | NA | TRBV11-2 | TGTGCCAGCAGCTTAGACGGCTCCACCCTCTCCCTAGCCAAAAACATTCAGTACTTC | CASSLDGSTLSLAKNIQYF
few | TRBJ1-4 | TRBD1 | TRBV10-3 | TGTGCCATCAACCCTGCGGACAGGTCAAATGAAAAACTGTTTTTT | CAINPADRSNEKLFF
once | TRBJ2-2 | TRBD1 | TRBV5-4 | TGTGCCAGCAGCTTTGGGACAGGGTGGCTGTTTTTT | CASSFGTGWLFF
NA | TRBJ1-1 | TRBD1 | TRBV27 | TGTGCCAGCAGTTTTTCCGGGACAGCTGAAGCTTTCTTT | CASSFSGTAEAFF
NA | TRBJ2-5 | TRBD1 | TRBV5-4 | TGTGCCAGCAGCTTAGAGGACAGGGAGCAAGAGACCCAGTACTTC | CASSLEDREQETQYF
NA | TRBJ1-1 | NA | TRBV30 | TGTGCCTCCTCGGGGGGGCTGAACACTGAAGCTTTCTTT | CASSGGLNTEAFF
NA | TRBJ1-1 | NA | TRBV6-1 | TGTGCCAGCAGTGAAATGCAGGGAGGATTGAACACTGAAGCTTTCTTT | CASSEMQGGLNTEAFF
NA | TRBJ2-6 | NA | TRBV27 | TGTGCCAGCAGCTTGACAGTCTCTGGGGCCAACGTCCTGACTTTC | CASSLTVSGANVLTF
once | TRBJ2-1 | NA | TRBV11-2 | TGTGCCAGCAGCTCCGGAGGGGGGAGGAGGTTCTTC | CASSSGGGRRFF
NA | TRBJ1-1 | NA | TRBV9 | TGTGCCAATCTCCGGTTGAACACTGAAGCTTTCTTT | CANLRLNTEAFF
once | TRBJ2-3 | TRBD2 | TRBV7-8 | TGTGCCAGCAGCTTAGTGGTGGGAGGGCCTTGGGATACGCAGTATTTT | CASSLVVGGPWDTQYF
NA | TRBJ2-7 | NA | TRBV30 | TGTGCCTGGGACCCCAATTCCTACGAGCAGTACTTC | CAWDPNSYEQYF
NA | TRBJ2-3 | NA | TRBV5-1 | TGCGCCAGCAGCTGGATGGGGGAGACAGATACGCAGTATTTT | CASSWMGETDTQYF
NA | TRBJ2-1 | NA | TRBV5-1 | TGCGCCAGCAGCCGAAACTCAGGACGCGATGAGCAGTTCTTC | CASSRNSGRDEQFF
NA | TRBJ2-3 | NA | TRBV19 | TGTGCCAGTAGTCGGACCCACAGAGAAGGTGACACAGATACGCAGTATTTT | CASSRTHREGDTDTQYF
once | TRBJ2-7 | NA | TRBV29-1 | TGCAGCGTCCACGCCCCCGGGACGGTAGGCTACGAGCAGTACTTC | CSVHAPGTVGYEQYF
NA | TRBJ1-4 | TRBD1 | TRBV25-1 | TGTGCCAGCAGTGAATTCAGAGGACAGGGTGGGGAAAAACTGTTTTTT | CASSEFRGQGGEKLFF
NA | TRBJ1-5 | NA | TRBV5-5 | TGTGCCAGCAACCCCACAGGTAGCAATCAGCCCCAGCATTTT | CASNPTGSNQPQHF
NA | TRBJ2-7 | NA | TRBV6-1 | TGTGCCAGCCAGGCCTACGAGCAGTACTTC | CASQAYEQYF
NA | TRBJ1-5 | TRBD1 | TRBV27 | TGTGCCAGCAGTGGAGCGACAGGGGGCGGTAGCAATCAGCCCCAGCATTTT | CASSGATGGGSNQPQHF
NA | TRBJ1-1 | NA | TRBV29-1 | TGCAGCGTTGCTAGTCGACTAAACACTGAAGCTTTCTTT | CSVASRLNTEAFF
NA | TRBJ2-1 | TRBD2 | TRBV2 | TGTGCCAGCTGCCTGGATGGTAGCGGGCCGACCTCCTACAATGAGCAGTTCTTC | CASCLDGSGPTSYNEQFF
NA | TRBJ1-1 | TRBD1 | TRBV5-5 | TGTGCCAGCAGCGCCGAGGACAGGGGTGTTACTGAAGCTTTCTTT | CASSAEDRGVTEAFF
few | TRBJ1-1 | NA | TRBV4-1 | TGCGCCAGCAGCCAGGCACAGGGAGACACTGAAGCTTTCTTT | CASSQAQGDTEAFF
NA | TRBJ2-7 | TRBD2 | TRBV27 | TGTGCCAGCAGGAGGGCGGGAGCGGGTTACGAGCAGTACTTC | CASRRAGAGYEQYF
NA | TRBJ2-7 | NA | TRBV6-5 | TGTGCCAGCAGTTACCAGACCTATTCCTACGAGCAGTACTTC | CASSYQTYSYEQYF
NA | TRBJ1-5 | NA | TRBV9 | TGTGCCAGCAGCGTAGAGCAGGGGTGGAATCAGCCCCAGCATTTT | CASSVEQGWNQPQHF
NA | TRBJ2-6 | NA | TRBV9 | TGTGCCAGCAGCCAGGAGGCTCGGGTGGTCTCTGGGGCCAACGTCCTGACTTTC | CASSQEARVVSGANVLTF
NA | TRBJ1-5 | NA | TRBV19 | TGTGCCAGTAGTATTGCAGGGGTAGATCAGCCCCAGCATTTT | CASSIAGVDQPQHF
NA | TRBJ2-1 | TRBD2 | TRBV30 | TGTGCCTGGGACACCTTAGCGGGAGGGCCGACCGATGAGCAGTTCTTC | CAWDTLAGGPTDEQFF
NA | TRBJ1-1 | NA | TRBV10-2 | TGCGCCAGCAGTGAAGGGGCGTACACTGAAGCTTTCTTT | CASSEGAYTEAFF
NA | TRBJ2-7 | NA | TRBV7-3 | TGTGCCAGCAGCTTAACGCTTCTAACCGAGCAGTACTTC | CASSLTLLTEQYF
once | TRBJ2-2 | NA | TRBV6-6 | TGTGCCAGCAGTTACGGGGGGACGAACACCGGGGAGCTGTTTTTT | CASSYGGTNTGELFF
NA | TRBJ2-5 | TRBD2 | TRBV15 | TGTGCCACCAGCAGAGATTTCGGGGAGGGGGAGACCCAGTACTTC | CATSRDFGEGETQYF
NA | TRBJ2-1 | TRBD2 | TRBV4-1 | TGCGCCAGCAGCCAAGAACCCAGCGGGAAGTACAATGAGCAGTTCTTC | CASSQEPSGKYNEQFF
NA | TRBJ1-1 | NA | TRBV19 | TGTGCCAGTACTCGAGGGGGGCTTGGCACTGAAGCTTTCTTT | CASTRGGLGTEAFF
NA | TRBJ2-2 | NA | TRBV10-2 | TGCGCCAGCAGTGAGCAGCCAGGCAACTCGAACACCGGGGAGCTGTTTTTT | CASSEQPGNSNTGELFF
once | TRBJ2-7 | TRBD1 | TRBV4-1 | TGCGCCAGCAGCCAGGTGACCAGGGGGAGCGAGCAGTACTTC | CASSQVTRGSEQYF
NA | TRBJ1-6 | TRBD1 | TRBV2 | TGTGCCAGCAGAGTAGGGGGCTATGGTAATTCACCCCTCCACTTT | CASRVGGYGNSPLHF
NA | TRBJ2-7 | TRBD2 | TRBV13 | TGTGCCAGCAGCTTAGAGCGGGGCGAGCAGTACTTC | CASSLERGEQYF
NA | TRBJ2-2 | NA | TRBV10-3 | TGTGCCATCAGTGAATCTTGGGGACGAAGTACCGGGGAGCTGTTTTTT | CAISESWGRSTGELFF
NA | TRBJ2-7 | TRBD2 | TRBV6-5 | TGTGCCAGCAGTTACTCGAATCTGCGGGGGATTTACGAGCAGTACTTC | CASSYSNLRGIYEQYF
NA | TRBJ1-2 | TRBD1 | TRBV4-1 | TGCGCCAGCAGCCTCGACAGGGGGAACTATGGCTACACCTTC | CASSLDRGNYGYTF